The entry below gives a single T cell receptor (beta chain) sequence along with its context. Its specificity is unknown. This entry comes from a study of T-cell reconstitution after alpha-beta-depleted transplantation in children. V was clipped by 1 base and J by 7 bases, with 8 bases between them. The CDR3 consists of 13 residues. Per the germline V gene, CDR1 is LNHNV and CDR2 is YYDKDF (reference sequence). TCRbeta library preparation incorporated unique molecular identifiers. From the PCR reads, TCRdb called clonotypes with MiXCR, one entry per CDR3 protein. Here the sample spans some 840,000 distinct CDR3 sequences, around 17% being singletons. General study findings and limits: At one year after transplant, newly produced T cells mostly accounted for T-cell counts and diversity.

The starting material was PBMCs, mostly from graft donor cells, obtained 360 days after TCRalphabeta/CD19-depleted stem cell transplant. The V gene is TRBV15, the J gene TRBJ2-1; D gene ambiguous. This TCR derives from a male patient younger than 18 who had a stem cell transplant for acute lymphoblastic leukemia, so the T cells may come from the graft donor. The chain's CDR3 is CATSRGGKNEQFF. The CDR3 bases are TGTGCCACCAGCAGAGGTGGTAAGAATGAGCAGTTCTTC.